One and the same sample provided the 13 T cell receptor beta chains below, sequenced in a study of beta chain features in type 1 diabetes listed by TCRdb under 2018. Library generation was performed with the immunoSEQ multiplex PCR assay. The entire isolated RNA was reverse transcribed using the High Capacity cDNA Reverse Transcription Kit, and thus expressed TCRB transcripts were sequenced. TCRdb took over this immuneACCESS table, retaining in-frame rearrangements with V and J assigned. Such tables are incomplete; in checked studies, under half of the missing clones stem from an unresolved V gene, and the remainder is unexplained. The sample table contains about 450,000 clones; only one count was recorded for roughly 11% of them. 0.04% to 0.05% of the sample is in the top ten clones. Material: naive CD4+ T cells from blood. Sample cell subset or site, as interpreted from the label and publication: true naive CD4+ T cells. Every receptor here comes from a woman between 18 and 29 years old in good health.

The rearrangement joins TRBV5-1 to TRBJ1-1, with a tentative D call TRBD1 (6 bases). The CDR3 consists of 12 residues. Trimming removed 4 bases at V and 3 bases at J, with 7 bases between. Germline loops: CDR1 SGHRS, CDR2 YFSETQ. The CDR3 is CASSEGDTEAFF. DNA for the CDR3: TGCGCCAGCAGCGAGGGGGACACTGAAGCTTTCTTT.

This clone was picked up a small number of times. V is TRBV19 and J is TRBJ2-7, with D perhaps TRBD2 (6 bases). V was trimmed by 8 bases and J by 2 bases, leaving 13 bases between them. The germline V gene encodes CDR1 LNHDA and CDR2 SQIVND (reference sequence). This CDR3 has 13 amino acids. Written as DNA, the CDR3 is TGTGCCAGTCGAAAAGCTAGCGCCTACGAGCAGTACTTC. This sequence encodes CASRKASAYEQYF. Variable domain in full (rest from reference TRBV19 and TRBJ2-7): DGGITQSPKYLFRKEGQNVTLSCEQNLNHDAMYWYRQDPGQGLRLIYYSQIVNDFQKGDIAEGYSVSREKKESFPLTVTSAQKNPTAFYLCASRKASAYEQYFGPGTRLTVT.

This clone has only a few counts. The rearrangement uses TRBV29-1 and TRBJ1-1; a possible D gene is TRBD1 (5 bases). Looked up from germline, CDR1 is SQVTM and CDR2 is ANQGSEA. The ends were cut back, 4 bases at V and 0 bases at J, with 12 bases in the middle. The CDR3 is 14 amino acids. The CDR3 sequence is CSVAGGAVNTEAFF. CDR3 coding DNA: TGCAGCGTTGCGGGCGGGGCCGTGAACACTGAAGCTTTCTTT. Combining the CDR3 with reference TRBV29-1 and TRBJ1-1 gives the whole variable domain SAVISQKPSRDICQRGTSLTIQCQVDSQVTMMFWYRQQPGQSLTLIATANQGSEATYESGFVIDKFPISRPNLTFSTLTVSNMSPEDSSIYLCSVAGGAVNTEAFFGQGTRLTVV.

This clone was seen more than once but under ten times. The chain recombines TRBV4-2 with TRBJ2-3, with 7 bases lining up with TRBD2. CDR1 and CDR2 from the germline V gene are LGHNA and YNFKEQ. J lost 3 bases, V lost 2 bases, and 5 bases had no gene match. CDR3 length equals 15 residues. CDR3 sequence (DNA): TGTGCCAGCAGCCAACGGAGCGGGGCGACAGATACGCAGTATTTT. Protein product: CASSQRSGATDTQYF.

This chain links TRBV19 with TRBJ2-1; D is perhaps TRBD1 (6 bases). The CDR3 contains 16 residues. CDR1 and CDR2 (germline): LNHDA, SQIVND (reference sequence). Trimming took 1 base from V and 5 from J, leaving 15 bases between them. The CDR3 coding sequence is TGTGCCAGTAGTATAGTTGGGGGCAGGATAAACAATGAGCAGTTCTTC. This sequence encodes CASSIVGGRINNEQFF.

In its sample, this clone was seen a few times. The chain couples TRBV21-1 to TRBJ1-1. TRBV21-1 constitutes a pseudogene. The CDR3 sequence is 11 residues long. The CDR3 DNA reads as TGTGCCAGCAGCATAAGGGATGAAGCTTTCTTT. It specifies CASSIRDEAFF.

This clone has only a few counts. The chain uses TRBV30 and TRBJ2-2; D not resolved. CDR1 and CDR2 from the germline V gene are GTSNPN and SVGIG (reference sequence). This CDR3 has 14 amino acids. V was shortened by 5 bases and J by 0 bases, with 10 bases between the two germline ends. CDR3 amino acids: CAWVIPSNTGELFF. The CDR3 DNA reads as TGTGCCTGGGTTATTCCGTCGAACACCGGGGAGCTGTTTTTT. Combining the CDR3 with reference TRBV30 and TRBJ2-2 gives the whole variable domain SQTIHQWPATLVQPVGSPLSLECTVEGTSNPNLYWYRQAAGRGLQLLFYSVGIGQISSEVPQNLSASRPQDRQFILSSKKLLLSDSGFYLCAWVIPSNTGELFFGEGSRLTVL.

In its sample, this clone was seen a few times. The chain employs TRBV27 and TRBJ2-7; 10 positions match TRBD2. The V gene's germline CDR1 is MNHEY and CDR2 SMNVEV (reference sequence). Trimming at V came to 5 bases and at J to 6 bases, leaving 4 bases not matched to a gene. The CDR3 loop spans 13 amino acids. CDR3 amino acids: CASSASGRREQYF. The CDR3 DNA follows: TGTGCCAGCAGTGCTAGCGGGAGACGCGAGCAGTACTTC.

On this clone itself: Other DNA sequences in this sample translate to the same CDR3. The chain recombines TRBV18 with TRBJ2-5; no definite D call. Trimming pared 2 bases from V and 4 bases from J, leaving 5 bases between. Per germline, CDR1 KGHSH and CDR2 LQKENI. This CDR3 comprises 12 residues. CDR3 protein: CASSPAGETQYF. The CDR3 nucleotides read TGTGCCAGCTCACCAGCAGGAGAGACCCAGTACTTC.

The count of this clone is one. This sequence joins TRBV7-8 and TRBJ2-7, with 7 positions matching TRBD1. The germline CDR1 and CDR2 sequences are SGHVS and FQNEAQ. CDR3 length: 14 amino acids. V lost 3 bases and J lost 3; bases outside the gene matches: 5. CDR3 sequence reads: CASSFPGQHYEQYV. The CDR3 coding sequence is TGTGCCAGCAGCTTCCCGGGACAGCACTACGAGCAGTACGTC.

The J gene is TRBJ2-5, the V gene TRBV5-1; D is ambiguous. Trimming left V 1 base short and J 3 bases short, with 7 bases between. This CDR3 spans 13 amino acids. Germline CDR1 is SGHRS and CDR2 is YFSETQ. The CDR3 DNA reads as TGCGCCAGCAGCTTGTACACAGAAGAGACCCAGTACTTC. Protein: CASSLYTEETQYF. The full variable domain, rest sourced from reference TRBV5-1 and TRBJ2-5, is KAGVTQTPRYLIKTRGQQVTLSCSPISGHRSVSWYQQTPGQGLQFLFEYFSETQRNKGNFPGRFSGRQFSNSRSEMNVSTLELGDSALYLCASSLYTEETQYFGPGTRLLVL.

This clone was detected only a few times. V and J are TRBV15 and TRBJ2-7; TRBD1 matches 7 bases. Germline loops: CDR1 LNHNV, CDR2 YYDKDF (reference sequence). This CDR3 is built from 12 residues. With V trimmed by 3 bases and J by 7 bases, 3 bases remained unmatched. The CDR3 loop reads CATSRDRREQYV. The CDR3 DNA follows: TGTGCCACCAGCAGGGACAGGAGGGAGCAGTACGTC.

The CDR3 loop is CAWVRQGQETQYF. The CDR3 nucleotides read TGTGCCTGGGTCCGACAGGGCCAAGAGACCCAGTACTTC. This chain joins TRBV30 and TRBJ2-5, with 7 bases that match TRBD1. Germline assignment: CDR1 GTSNPN and CDR2 SVGIG (reference sequence). V dropped 5 bases and J dropped 1; count of bases not matched to a gene: 4. The CDR3 has 13 amino acids.